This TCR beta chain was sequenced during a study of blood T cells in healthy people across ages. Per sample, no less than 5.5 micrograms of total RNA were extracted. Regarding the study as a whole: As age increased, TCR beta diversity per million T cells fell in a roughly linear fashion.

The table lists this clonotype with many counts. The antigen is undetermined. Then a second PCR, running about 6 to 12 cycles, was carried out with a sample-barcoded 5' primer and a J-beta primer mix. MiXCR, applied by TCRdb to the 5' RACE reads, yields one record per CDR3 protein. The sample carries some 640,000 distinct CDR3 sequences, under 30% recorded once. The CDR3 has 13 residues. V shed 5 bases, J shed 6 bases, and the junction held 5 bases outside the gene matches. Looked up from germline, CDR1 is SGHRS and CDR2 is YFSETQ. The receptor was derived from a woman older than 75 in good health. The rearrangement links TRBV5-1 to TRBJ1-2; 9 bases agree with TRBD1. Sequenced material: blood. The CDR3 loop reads CASRPTGGHGYTF. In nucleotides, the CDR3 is TGCGCCAGCAGGCCCACAGGGGGCCATGGCTACACCTTC.